This T cell receptor (beta chain) was sequenced in a study of cytomegalovirus exposure and HLA in healthy donors. Notes on the study in general: A later analysis linked 15,000 to 20,000 TCR beta sequences to HLA alleles at 0.05 false discovery rate. Researchers reported that three CMV-associated chains were confirmed in vitro as CMV antigen-specific. Researchers counted roughly 150 TCR beta chains as cytomegalovirus-associated.

The donors were healthy bone marrow donors. Worth noting for this clone: The antigen is undetermined.

The germline CDR1 and CDR2 sequences are LNHNV and YYDKDF (reference sequence). The CDR3 has 17 residues. V was clipped by 0 bases and J by 0 bases, with 12 bases between them. This PCR relied on a set of 60 Vbeta primers and 13 Jbeta primers. Profiled with immunoSEQ multiplex PCR; TCRdb holds only in-frame clones, not every one. Counted here are roughly 200,000 clones, roughly 78% occurring once; the ten biggest clones make up around 4.8%. The sequencing sample was made of PBMCs. This sequence was found in a woman aged 25-40 years in good health and CMV-seropositive. This chain uses TRBV15 with TRBJ2-4; TRBD1 might be the D (6 bases). CDR3 bases: TGTGCCACCAGCAGAGATCTGGACAGCCTAGCCAAAAACATTCAGTACTTC. This sequence encodes CATSRDLDSLAKNIQYF.